These T cell receptor beta chains were read from a single sample in a study of cytomegalovirus exposure and HLA in healthy donors. Method: immunoSEQ multiplex PCR; TCRdb's copy keeps in-frame clones and lacks some. This table has about 130,000 clones, 60% to 85% appearing once. The sequenced sample consisted of PBMCs. These receptors were collected from a woman between 18 and 30 years old in good health and CMV-seronegative. CDR3s include the opening cysteine and the closing phenylalanine or tryptophan. Fields, in order: D gene, J gene, V gene, clone size, CDR3 DNA, CDR3 protein. A D gene is named only where the DNA matches it firmly. Expanded clones are given a class, and other clones once, few, many or no size at all.

D gene: -; J gene: TRBJ1-4; V gene: TRBV14; clone size: -; CDR3 DNA: TGTGCCAGCAGCCGGTACCCGGGACACGTTAATGAAAAACTGTTTTTT; CDR3 protein: CASSRYPGHVNEKLFF
D gene: -; J gene: TRBJ1-2; V gene: TRBV7-9; clone size: -; CDR3 DNA: TGTGCCAGCAGCTTAGAGGAGAGAGGCTACACCTTC; CDR3 protein: CASSLEERGYTF
D gene: -; J gene: TRBJ2-7; V gene: TRBV4-1; clone size: -; CDR3 DNA: TGCGCCAGCAGCCAAGAGCCGGCTACTAGCAACGAGCAGTACTTC; CDR3 protein: CASSQEPATSNEQYF
D gene: -; J gene: TRBJ2-7; V gene: TRBV15; clone size: -; CDR3 DNA: TGTGCCACCAGCAGAGATTCAGGGAGGCTGAACGAGCAGTACTTC; CDR3 protein: CATSRDSGRLNEQYF
D gene: -; J gene: TRBJ2-3; V gene: TRBV21-1; clone size: -; CDR3 DNA: TGTGCCAGCAGCATCCAAGCAGGGGGCAGGGATACGCAGTATTTT; CDR3 protein: CASSIQAGGRDTQYF
D gene: TRBD1; J gene: TRBJ1-1; V gene: TRBV10-2; clone size: -; CDR3 DNA: TGCGCCAGCAGTGAGAAGGGGGCGTACACTGAAGCTTTCTTT; CDR3 protein: CASSEKGAYTEAFF
D gene: -; J gene: TRBJ1-5; V gene: TRBV27; clone size: -; CDR3 DNA: TGTGCCAGCGGGGAAGGACAGTTCGGGGTGGCCCAGCATTTT; CDR3 protein: CASGEGQFGVAQHF
D gene: -; J gene: TRBJ2-1; V gene: TRBV6-8; clone size: few; CDR3 DNA: TGTGCCAGCAGTTACCGCCCGGGACTCGTCTACAATGAGCAGTTCTTC; CDR3 protein: CASSYRPGLVYNEQFF
D gene: -; J gene: TRBJ2-5; V gene: TRBV11-2; clone size: -; CDR3 DNA: TGTGCCAGCAGCTTAGGGACACTGATTAACGAAGAGACCCAGTACTTC; CDR3 protein: CASSLGTLINEETQYF
D gene: -; J gene: TRBJ2-2; V gene: TRBV7-9; clone size: -; CDR3 DNA: TGTGCCAGCAGCTTAGGTCCCCTAGGAGGAAACACCGGGGAGCTGTTTTTT; CDR3 protein: CASSLGPLGGNTGELFF
D gene: TRBD1; J gene: TRBJ1-5; V gene: TRBV18; clone size: -; CDR3 DNA: TGTGCCAGCTCACGGGACAGAGATCAGCCCCAGCATTTT; CDR3 protein: CASSRDRDQPQHF
D gene: -; J gene: TRBJ1-1; V gene: TRBV11-2; clone size: -; CDR3 DNA: TGTGCCAGCCTCACTAGAGCTGAAGCTTTCTTT; CDR3 protein: CASLTRAEAFF
D gene: -; J gene: TRBJ1-1; V gene: TRBV27; clone size: -; CDR3 DNA: TGTGCCAGCACCTCCATAGGGACACAAGAAGCTTTCTTT; CDR3 protein: CASTSIGTQEAFF
D gene: -; J gene: TRBJ2-7; V gene: TRBV14; clone size: few; CDR3 DNA: TGTGCCAGCAGCCTCCAATGGGATAGCGGAGTCTACGAGCAGTACTTC; CDR3 protein: CASSLQWDSGVYEQYF
D gene: TRBD1; J gene: TRBJ2-1; V gene: TRBV30; clone size: -; CDR3 DNA: TGTGCCTGGACCGTTCATGGACAGGGGAAATACGAGCAGTTCTTC; CDR3 protein: CAWTVHGQGKYEQFF
D gene: -; J gene: TRBJ2-5; V gene: TRBV30; clone size: -; CDR3 DNA: TGTGCCTGGCGGGAGATCGGAGAGACCCAGTACTTC; CDR3 protein: CAWREIGETQYF
D gene: -; J gene: TRBJ2-7; V gene: TRBV4-1; clone size: -; CDR3 DNA: TGCGCCAGCAGCCAAGCTAACTACAGGAAGAGCTCCTACGAGCAGTACTTC; CDR3 protein: CASSQANYRKSSYEQYF
D gene: -; J gene: TRBJ1-3; V gene: TRBV30; clone size: -; CDR3 DNA: TGTGCCTGGCTGCAGATTTCTGGAAACACCATATATTTT; CDR3 protein: CAWLQISGNTIYF
D gene: TRBD2; J gene: TRBJ2-3; V gene: TRBV2; clone size: -; CDR3 DNA: TGTGCCAGCAGGAGACTAGCGGGAGCGAGCACAGATACGCAGTATTTT; CDR3 protein: CASRRLAGASTDTQYF
D gene: -; J gene: TRBJ2-2; V gene: TRBV6-5; clone size: -; CDR3 DNA: TGTGCCAGCAGTAACCAAATGGCTTTCACCGGGGAGCTGTTTTTT; CDR3 protein: CASSNQMAFTGELFF
D gene: TRBD2; J gene: TRBJ2-5; V gene: TRBV6-4; clone size: -; CDR3 DNA: TGTGCCAGCAGTCCACACCTAGCGGGAGGGCAAGAGACCCAGTACTTC; CDR3 protein: CASSPHLAGGQETQYF
D gene: TRBD1; J gene: TRBJ1-2; V gene: TRBV10-3; clone size: -; CDR3 DNA: TGTGCCATCAGACCTGACAGGGGAAGTGATGGCTACACCTTC; CDR3 protein: CAIRPDRGSDGYTF
D gene: -; J gene: TRBJ2-1; V gene: TRBV19; clone size: once; CDR3 DNA: TGTGCCAGTGCCCCTGGGCAGGGGTACTACAATGAGCAGTTCTTC; CDR3 protein: CASAPGQGYYNEQFF
D gene: -; J gene: TRBJ2-7; V gene: TRBV19; clone size: -; CDR3 DNA: TGTGCCAGTAGCCGGACTATACAAGACTACGAGCAGTACTTC; CDR3 protein: CASSRTIQDYEQYF
D gene: -; J gene: TRBJ1-5; V gene: TRBV6-1; clone size: -; CDR3 DNA: TGTGCCAGCAGTGACCTTCGCCGATCGGGAGGCAATCAGCCCCAGCATTTT; CDR3 protein: CASSDLRRSGGNQPQHF
D gene: -; J gene: TRBJ1-3; V gene: TRBV19; clone size: -; CDR3 DNA: TGTGCCAGTATCGAGTCAAGTCAGGGGTCTGGAAACACCATATATTTT; CDR3 protein: CASIESSQGSGNTIYF
D gene: -; J gene: TRBJ2-5; V gene: TRBV5-1; clone size: -; CDR3 DNA: TGCGCCAGCAGCTCGGGACGGGAGCAGTACTTC; CDR3 protein: CASSSGREQYF
D gene: -; J gene: TRBJ1-5; V gene: TRBV6-1; clone size: few; CDR3 DNA: TGTGCCAGCAGTGAATCGGTAGACAGAAGGAATCAGCCCCAGCATTTT; CDR3 protein: CASSESVDRRNQPQHF
D gene: TRBD1; J gene: TRBJ1-1; V gene: TRBV27; clone size: -; CDR3 DNA: TGTGCCAGCAGTTCGACGGGACAGTTTGGGATAACTTTCTTT; CDR3 protein: CASSSTGQFGITFF
D gene: -; J gene: TRBJ2-1; V gene: TRBV5-4; clone size: -; CDR3 DNA: TGTGCCAGCAGCCTCGGTGGGACTGCCGACAATGAGCAGTTCTTC; CDR3 protein: CASSLGGTADNEQFF
D gene: -; J gene: TRBJ2-3; V gene: TRBV30; clone size: -; CDR3 DNA: TGTGCCTGGAGTGTATACGGCGGAGATACGCAGTATTTT; CDR3 protein: CAWSVYGGDTQYF
D gene: -; J gene: TRBJ1-2; V gene: TRBV6-5; clone size: few; CDR3 DNA: TGTGCCAGCAGTCCGCGGAGGACAGCGAACTATGGCTACACCTTC; CDR3 protein: CASSPRRTANYGYTF
D gene: -; J gene: TRBJ2-2; V gene: TRBV30; clone size: -; CDR3 DNA: TGTGCCTGGTCTGACCAGCGGAAGAACACCGGGGAGCTGTTTTTT; CDR3 protein: CAWSDQRKNTGELFF
D gene: -; J gene: TRBJ2-7; V gene: TRBV29-1; clone size: few; CDR3 DNA: TGCAGCGTCGGACAGAGCTCCTACGAGCAGTACTTC; CDR3 protein: CSVGQSSYEQYF
D gene: TRBD2; J gene: TRBJ2-1; V gene: TRBV6-1; clone size: -; CDR3 DNA: TGTGCCAGCGCTCACGGAGCGGGAGAGTCGAATGAGCAGTTCTTC; CDR3 protein: CASAHGAGESNEQFF
D gene: TRBD1; J gene: TRBJ2-7; V gene: TRBV6-1; clone size: -; CDR3 DNA: TGTGCCAGCAGCCGAGGACAGGCTGGGTCTATGAAGCAGTACTTC; CDR3 protein: CASSRGQAGSMKQYF
D gene: TRBD2; J gene: TRBJ2-5; V gene: TRBV5-1; clone size: -; CDR3 DNA: TGCGCCAGCAGCACCCGACTAGCGGGAGAAGGAGAGACCCAGTACTTC; CDR3 protein: CASSTRLAGEGETQYF
D gene: TRBD1; J gene: TRBJ1-1; V gene: TRBV30; clone size: few; CDR3 DNA: TGTGCCTGGTCCTCAGGGGGGCAAACTGAAGCTTTCTTT; CDR3 protein: CAWSSGGQTEAFF
D gene: TRBD1; J gene: TRBJ1-3; V gene: TRBV5-1; clone size: -; CDR3 DNA: TGCGCCAGCAGCTTGAATTACGACAGGGGGCAAGGTGGAAACACCATATATTTT; CDR3 protein: CASSLNYDRGQGGNTIYF